What follows are 6 T cell receptor beta chains derived from one specimen sequenced in a study of cytomegalovirus exposure and HLA in healthy donors. Primers: 60 Vbeta forward and 13 Jbeta reverse. Sequencing used immunoSEQ multiplex PCR; TCRdb keeps in-frame clones, though not all of them. The sample includes about 130,000 clones, over 70% of them seen just once. Sequencing used PBMCs. The receptors stem from a female donor in good health and CMV-seronegative.

The chain employs TRBV6-5 and TRBJ1-6; 8 nucleotides line up with TRBD1. The germline CDR1 and CDR2 sequences are MNHEY and SVGAGI. The CDR3 loop spans 13 amino acids. J was trimmed by 7 bases and V by 4 bases; bases with no gene match: 0. CDR3 amino acids: CASSWTGNSPLHF. CDR3 nucleotide sequence: TGTGCCAGCAGTTGGACAGGGAATTCACCCCTCCACTTT.

The V call is TRBV9, the J call TRBJ1-6, with 8 bases matching TRBD1. The V gene end was trimmed by 2 bases and the J gene end by 6 bases; junction bases not matched to a gene: 1. The CDR3 spans 14 residues. Germline CDR1 and CDR2: SGDLS and YYNGEE. CDR3 residues: CASSVGTGNSPLHF. In nucleotides, the CDR3 is TGTGCCAGCAGCGTTGGGACAGGTAATTCACCCCTCCACTTT. The whole variable domain, filled in from reference TRBV9 and TRBJ1-6, reads DSGVTQTPKHLITATGQRVTLRCSPRSGDLSVYWYQQSLDQGLQFLIQYYNGEERAKGNILERFSAQQFPDLHSELNLSSLELGDSALYFCASSVGTGNSPLHFGNGTRLTVT.

This clone turned up a few times. This chain connects TRBV29-1 to TRBJ2-7; 9 bases fit TRBD1. Germline CDR1 and CDR2: SQVTM and ANQGSEA. Trimming cost V 6 bases and J 1 base; bases outside gene matches: 7. The CDR3 runs to 14 residues. CDR3 bases: TGCAGCGTGGACGGGACAGGGCCTTCCTACGAGCAGTACTTC. Translation gives CSVDGTGPSYEQYF.

On this clone: One end of the junction varies from germline; a read error may be responsible. The chain uses TRBV7-9 and TRBJ1-1; perhaps TRBD1 as D (6 bases). The germline V gene has CDR1 SEHNR and CDR2 FQNEAQ (reference sequence). This CDR3 region has 14 residues. The CDR3: CASSVARGNTEAFF. In DNA form, the CDR3 reads TGTGCCAGCAGCGTAGCCAGGGGGAACACTGAAGCTTTCTTT. The whole variable domain, remainder taken from reference TRBV7-9 and TRBJ1-1, is DTGVSQNPRHKITKRGQNVTFRCDPISEHNRLYWYRQTLGQGPEFLTYFQNEAQLEKSRLLSDRFSAERPKGSFSTLEIQRTEQGDSAMYLCASSVARGNTEAFFGQGTRLTVV.

The V call is TRBV2, the J call TRBJ2-3; 8 bases are a match to TRBD2. Losses at the gene ends were 3 bases for V and 0 bases for J; bases not matched to a gene: 8. This CDR3 region has 17 residues. Germline lookup yields CDR1 SNHLY and CDR2 FYNNEI. The CDR3 is CASSEASGSLSTDTQYF. The CDR3 DNA is TGTGCCAGCAGTGAGGCTAGCGGGTCCCTGAGCACAGATACGCAGTATTTT. Full variable domain (rest looked up from reference TRBV2 and TRBJ2-3): EPEVTQTPSHQVTQMGQEVILRCVPISNHLYFYWYRQILGQKVEFLVSFYNNEISEKSEIFDDQFSVERPDGSNFTLKIRSTKLEDSAMYFCASSEASGSLSTDTQYFGPGTRLTVL.

This clone was seen only a few times. This chain links TRBV6-1 with TRBJ1-2, with 9 nucleotides matching TRBD1. Germline V gives CDR1 MNHNS, CDR2 SASEGT. CDR3 length: 14 residues. The V gene end was trimmed by 4 bases and the J gene end by 5 bases; junction bases not matched to a gene: 5. The chain's CDR3 is CASSGGGQGYGYTF. As DNA, the CDR3 is TGTGCCAGCAGTGGGGGAGGACAGGGGTATGGCTACACCTTC.